This T cell receptor beta chain is drawn from a study of Ad26.COV2.S vaccination and SARS-CoV-2 variants (TCRdb year 2021). General notes on the study: Vaccine-arm donors came from COV1001, a multicentre, randomized, double-blind, placebo-controlled phase I-IIa trial of Ad26.COV2.S in healthy adults. Ad26.COV2.S was administered intramuscularly at 5 x 10^10 or 1 x 10^11 viral particles, either as a single shot or as two shots given 56 days apart. TCRbeta repertoire sequencing served as the tool for gauging how specific and how broad the SARS-CoV-2-reactive T cell receptors were following Ad26.COV2.S vaccination. A total of approximately 32 samples were included in the TCR-sequenced set, comprising 19 Ad26.COV2.S vaccine recipients, 5 placebo recipients and 8 SARS-CoV-2 convalescent individuals. Participants in the trial were split at random into five groups of five each, receiving low-dose or high-dose Ad26.COV2.S once or twice, or else placebo on both occasions. Blinding of investigators to trial group allocation was maintained during experiments and outcome assessment.

The immunoSEQ Assay was the method used to sequence TCRbeta CDR3 regions. After extraction, genomic DNA underwent amplification by bias-controlled multiplex PCR, followed by high-throughput sequencing. Processing in the source paper ran as follows. To quantify the absolute abundance of each unique TCRbeta CDR3 region, sequences were collapsed and filtered. Usable DNA was measured by amplifying reference genes present in all nucleated cells, and TCRbeta template counts were normalized to that usable DNA to estimate T cell fraction. Repertoire TCRs were annotated as SARS-CoV-2-specific by exact matching of V gene, CDR3 amino acid sequence and J gene to a known reactive TCR set. The reference SARS-CoV-2 TCR set came from MIRA and was filtered for enrichment in COVID-19-positive ImmuneCODE repertoires, removing public or cross-reactive TCRs. Drawing on the MIRA antigens, annotated TCRs were analysed further at the level of specific ORF or position within ORF. Depth was the summed frequency of annotated unique rearrangements, while breadth was defined as annotated unique rearrangements over total unique productive rearrangements. TCR breadth was compared between groups using two-sided Wilcoxon rank-sum tests. As stored in TCRdb, this immuneACCESS dataset retains in-frame rearrangements with V and J assigned. A fraction of the clones does not appear; measured against another copy, unresolved V genes explain less than half of the discrepancy, and the remainder lacks a known reason. Clone size and the V and J calls come from that table; the DNA yielded D and trimming. The sample records some 250,000 clones, around 87% of which are singletons. The ten top clones hold around 11% of the sample.

General study outcomes and caveats: After vaccination, substantial breadth of spike-specific CD8+ and CD4+ T cell responses was reported. Vaccine and placebo recipients had comparable non-spike TCR breadth, which fits with the vaccine containing only spike. Compared with placebo recipients, Ad26.COV2.S recipients showed higher spike-specific TCR breadth (P = 0.0014). The authors noted that the TCR breadth and depth analyses may have underestimated total T cell responses. The study was not powered for comparison of responses between vaccine doses or regimens.

Reading the label with the study, this specimen's treatment or condition is: some 20 received Ad26.COV2.S at low or high dose, single or two shots; about five received placebo; per-sample allocation not given. Repertoires of vaccine and placebo recipients were sequenced from samples taken on day 63 after the first injection. In Cohort 1b, some 25 adults aged 18-55 years were enrolled at a single site in Boston, USA, between 29 July and 7 August 2020. Ad26.COV2.S was a replication-incompetent adenovirus type 26 vector expressing a prefusion-stabilized SARS-CoV-2 spike protein from the original Wuhan strain. This clone was detected a few times. It has no known antigen specificity. Base qualities are missing; no much larger clone stands one base away. CDR1 and CDR2, per the germline V gene, are SNHLY and FYNNEI. The CDR3 covers 16 residues, taking in both the cysteine and the phenylalanine. Just the 48-base CDR3 DNA is kept, in frame starting at base 1. Germline trimming: 11 bases from V, 0 bases from J; junction bases outside gene matches: 11.

The sample consisted of peripheral blood, taken in a trial of Ad26.COV2.S vaccine versus placebo. The source is a person aged 18-65 years who received the Ad26.COV2.S COVID-19 vaccine or a placebo. The chain was built from TRBV2 and TRBJ1-5, with TRBD1 identical over 9 junction bases. The sequenced DNA is TGTGCCGAACAGGGGGCGTTTGGGTATAGCAATCAGCCCCAGCATTTT. Its amino acids are CAEQGAFGYSNQPQHF.